This T cell receptor (beta chain) is drawn from a study of T cell changes during pregnancy in multiple sclerosis. As for this clone: One junction end disagrees with the germline gene, perhaps due to a read error.

There are 14 residues in the CDR3. CDR1 and CDR2 from the germline V gene are SEHNR and FQNEAQ (reference sequence). Using immunoSEQ multiplex PCR, the repertoire was profiled, and TCRdb retains in-frame clones only, with some absent. The sample carries under 100,000 clones, around 90% recorded once. This chain joins TRBV7-9 and TRBJ1-6; 7 bases map to TRBD1. This specimen consisted of peripheral blood, obtained in the first trimester of pregnancy. The receptor comes from a female donor in good health, enrolled as a control in a pregnancy study. CDR3 sequence (DNA): TGTGCCAGCACCTTAGGGGGCATTACAACACCCCTCCACTTT. It yields the protein CASTLGGITTPLHF.